The clone carrying this TCR beta chain was recorded at least ten times. Its antigen is as yet unknown. The sample comes from a study of T cells in Graves' hyperthyroidism and ophthalmopathy. Clinical symptoms, serum thyroxine and TRAb, thyroid ultrasound and orbital computed tomography together formed the diagnostic basis. Whole-study results and caveats: Using 13 V-J features, a model discriminated ophthalmopathy from stable hyperthyroidism.

Regions amplified from RNA transcripts were the TCR beta CDR3 regions. The HTBI primer set drove a first-round RT-PCR of the TCR CDR3. One entry per CDR3 protein, called by TCRdb with MiXCR from the multiplex PCR reads. The table shows 250,000 or so distinct CDR3 sequences, with around 15% occurring only once. The length of the CDR3 is 15 residues. V lost 5 bases and J lost 4, with 17 bases in between. The receptor comes from a woman in her forties or fifties with Graves' hyperthyroidism that later progressed to Graves' ophthalmopathy. The sequenced material came from blood. This rearrangement joins TRBV12-3 or TRBV12-4 to TRBJ1-2; D is undetermined. CDR3 DNA sequence: TGTGCCAGCAGTCTGACAAGGCGCCCGACCTATGGCTACACCTTC. This encodes CASSLTRRPTYGYTF.